These 11 T cell receptor beta chains were sequenced from one sample in a study of blood T cells in healthy people across ages. Primers used in a second PCR of about 6 to 11 cycles were a sample-barcoded 5' primer and a J-beta primer mix. Via MiXCR, TCRdb re-called the 5' RACE reads, giving one row per CDR3 protein. The sample records roughly 1,000,000 distinct CDR3 sequences, about 23% being singletons. This sample was shared with a second study, whose subject was T cells of mothers and their children.

Material: blood. Receptors originate from a girl aged 2-9 years in good health.

This clonotype has only one observation. V is TRBV12-3 or TRBV12-4 and J is TRBJ2-5; 7 bases align to TRBD1. Trimming took 8 bases from V and 0 from J; bases not matched to a gene: 12. This CDR3 is built from 16 residues. The CDR3 DNA sequence: TGTGCCAGCCGTAGGGGGCTTACTACGAACCAAGAGACCCAGTACTTC. Amino acid sequence: CASRRGLTTNQETQYF.

This clonotype has just one count. The chain links TRBV29-1 to TRBJ2-5, with TRBD1 identical over 7 bases. The end of the DNA aligns better with TRBJ2-7, so the J call may be wrong. Per the germline V gene, CDR1 is SQVTM and CDR2 is ANQGSEA. The CDR3 covers 15 residues. CDR3 coding DNA: TGCAGCGTTGAAATCCCGTGGACAGGTGGCTACGAGCAGTACTTC. Residues: CSVEIPWTGGYEQYF.

The gene calls are TRBV27 and TRBJ2-5; tentative D call: TRBD2 (5 bases). The J call may be incorrect, as the DNA end agrees better with TRBJ2-1. The CDR3 spans 14 residues. Looked up from germline, CDR1 is MNHEY and CDR2 is SMNVEV (reference sequence). The CDR3 bases are TGTGCCAGCAGCCCTAGGGTGGGAGATTATGAGCAGTTCTTC. It yields the protein CASSPRVGDYEQFF.

The chain recombines TRBV2 with TRBJ2-1, with 9 bases lining up with TRBD1. The better agreement between TRBJ2-5 and the DNA end casts doubt on the J call. Germline CDR1 and CDR2: SNHLY and FYNNEI. This CDR3 is 16 amino acids long. CDR3 in amino acids: CASSESGQGSWETQYF. The CDR3 DNA reads TGTGCCAGCAGTGAGTCTGGACAGGGGTCGTGGGAGACCCAGTACTTC.

The rearrangement links TRBV3-1 to TRBJ1-2; TRBD1 matches at 7 bases. Trimming at V came to 0 bases and at J to 0 bases, leaving 1 base not matched to a gene. CDR1 is LGHDT, CDR2 YNNKEL, per germline (reference sequence). The CDR3 has 15 residues. CDR3 in amino acids: CASSQEDRSNYGYTF. CDR3 in DNA: TGTGCCAGCAGCCAAGAGGACAGGTCTAACTATGGCTACACCTTC.

V gene TRBV7-9 combines with J gene TRBJ1-1; the D is unclear. V lost 1 base, J lost 11 bases, and 14 bases lay in between. CDR1 is SEHNR, CDR2 FQNEAQ, per germline (reference sequence). The CDR3 is 13 residues long. Here the CDR3 reads CASSLGEAPSAFF. DNA for the CDR3: TGTGCCAGCAGCTTAGGGGAGGCCCCCTCGGCTTTCTTT.

The J gene is TRBJ1-4, the V gene TRBV7-2, with D maybe TRBD1 (5 bases). Between the trimmed V and J ends, which lost 4 bases and 8 bases, there was a span of 17 bases. CDR3 length: 15 amino acids. The germline V gene has CDR1 SGHTA and CDR2 FQGNSA. CDR3 amino acids: CASSSYRQTDEKLFF. CDR3 nucleotide sequence: TGTGCCAGCAGCTCCTATCGACAGACGGACGAAAAACTGTTTTTT. Combining the CDR3 with reference TRBV7-2 and TRBJ1-4 gives the whole variable domain GAGVSQSPSNKVTEKGKDVELRCDPISGHTALYWYRQSLGQGLEFLIYFQGNSAPDKSGLPSDRFSAERTGGSVSTLTIQRTQQEDSAVYLCASSSYRQTDEKLFFGSGTQLSVL.

V gene TRBV12-3 or TRBV12-4 combines with J gene TRBJ2-7; D is ambiguous. The CDR3 loop spans 14 amino acids. V was trimmed by 6 bases and J by 6 bases, leaving 18 bases between them. CDR3: CASSYGPSSGEQYF. The CDR3 nucleotides are TGTGCCAGCAGCTATGGTCCCAGTTCTGGCGAGCAGTACTTC.

The V and J genes are TRBV20-1 and TRBJ2-5; 7 bases are shared with TRBD1. The last part of the DNA fits TRBJ2-7 better; the J call may be wrong. The germline CDR1 and CDR2 sequences are DFQATT and SNEGSKA (reference sequence). The CDR3 contains 14 residues. DNA of the CDR3: TGCAGTGCTAGAGATCCCAGGGGGTATAACGAGCAGTACTTC. Protein sequence: CSARDPRGYNEQYF.

This rearrangement joins TRBV7-9 to TRBJ1-6, with a weak D call TRBD1 (6 bases). Germline-derived CDR1 and CDR2 are SEHNR and FQNEAQ (reference sequence). The V end lost 1 base, the J end lost 10 bases, and 14 bases lay between the germline ends. The CDR3 spans 15 residues. The CDR3 reads CASSLEGTFGSPLHF. The CDR3 DNA reads as TGTGCCAGCAGCTTAGAAGGGACATTCGGGTCACCCCTCCACTTT.

The chain uses TRBV7-9 and TRBJ2-1; 7 bases are a match to TRBD2. CDR3 length equals 17 residues. The germline V gene encodes CDR1 SEHNR and CDR2 FQNEAQ (reference sequence). V shed 3 bases and J 0 bases; nucleotides not matched to a gene: 8. In DNA form, the CDR3 reads TGTGCCAGCAGCTTTATCCTAGCGGCCCTCTCCTACAATGAGCAGTTCTTC. It specifies CASSFILAALSYNEQFF.